This T cell receptor beta chain was recovered during a study of cytomegalovirus exposure and HLA in healthy donors. Whole-study results and caveats: Rare TCR sequences predominated, though certain public TCRs were found in many donors.

The assay was immunoSEQ multiplex PCR, and TCRdb's table has in-frame clones only and misses some. The sample has hundreds of thousands of clones, just under 90% seen once; the top ten hold about 3%. Germline values: CDR1 MNHEY, CDR2 SMNVEV (reference sequence). Trimming took off 3 bases at V and 0 bases at J, with 9 bases between the two ends. This CDR3 is built from 14 residues. Comments on this clone: Antigen unknown.

The chain uses TRBV27 and TRBJ2-7; D remains unclear. The sequencing sample was made of PBMCs. The TCR sequence derives from a man between 18 and 29 years old in good health and CMV-seronegative. The chain's CDR3 is CASSFGWNSYEQYF. DNA for the CDR3: TGTGCCAGCAGTTTCGGGTGGAACTCCTACGAGCAGTACTTC.